These T cell receptor beta chains were read from a single sample in a study of cytomegalovirus exposure and HLA in healthy donors. Method: immunoSEQ multiplex PCR; TCRdb's copy keeps in-frame clones and lacks some. The sample lists some 120,000 clones, around 95% occurring once. Input material: PBMCs. The receptors come from a man aged 18-30 years in good health and CMV-seronegative. The CDR3 runs from the conserved cysteine through the conserved F or W. Each record gives: D gene, V gene, J gene, clone size, CDR3 DNA, CDR3 protein. D genes are given only for firm matches. The size of a clone is reported for some rows only, either as once, few or many, or as a class for expanded clones.

D: TRBD2
V: TRBV4-2
J: TRBJ2-7
size: .
DNA: TGTGCCAGCAGCTCTAGCGGGGGAACCTACGAGCAGTACTTC
CDR3: CASSSSGGTYEQYF

D: TRBD2
V: TRBV11-2
J: TRBJ2-7
size: .
DNA: TGTGCCAGCAGCTTAGTGGCTAGCGGGAGAGGCGAGCAGTACTTC
CDR3: CASSLVASGRGEQYF

D: TRBD1
V: TRBV10-3
J: TRBJ1-4
size: .
DNA: TGTGCCATCAGTGAGTTGAAACTCGGGACAGGGTTTGAAAAACTGTTTTTT
CDR3: CAISELKLGTGFEKLFF

D: TRBD1
V: TRBV7-3
J: TRBJ2-2
size: .
DNA: TGTGCCAGCAGCCTCACAGGGGGAGAAACCGGGGAGCTGTTTTTT
CDR3: CASSLTGGETGELFF

D: .
V: TRBV28
J: TRBJ2-2
size: .
DNA: TGTGCCAGCAGTTGGGACTTGTGGGGGACCGGGGAGCTGTTTTTT
CDR3: CASSWDLWGTGELFF

D: .
V: TRBV19
J: TRBJ2-3
size: .
DNA: TGTGCCAGTAGTGAGGGGAGCGGGTGGAGCACAGATACGCAGTATTTT
CDR3: CASSEGSGWSTDTQYF

D: .
V: TRBV28
J: TRBJ2-5
size: .
DNA: TGTGCCAGCAGTTTATCATTCCAAGAGACCCAGTACTTC
CDR3: CASSLSFQETQYF

D: .
V: TRBV10-3
J: TRBJ2-7
size: .
DNA: TGTGCCATCCAACAGGGGGGGGGCTACGAGCAGTACTTC
CDR3: CAIQQGGGYEQYF

D: .
V: TRBV6-5
J: TRBJ1-2
size: .
DNA: TGTGCCAGCAGAAAAATGGGGCGCGAAGGCTACACCTTC
CDR3: CASRKMGREGYTF

D: TRBD1
V: TRBV6-1
J: TRBJ1-5
size: .
DNA: TGTGCCAGCAGTGGCGGTTGGACAGGGGGGGGAGGGAATCAGCCCCAGCATTTT
CDR3: CASSGGWTGGGGNQPQHF

D: .
V: TRBV29-1
J: TRBJ2-7
size: .
DNA: TGCAGCGGGAGGACAGACTCTTACGAGCAGTACTTC
CDR3: CSGRTDSYEQYF

D: TRBD2
V: TRBV4-3
J: TRBJ2-1
size: .
DNA: TGCGCCAGCAGCGGAGGACTAGCGGGAAATATCTACAATGAGCAGTTCTTC
CDR3: CASSGGLAGNIYNEQFF

D: TRBD1
V: TRBV18
J: TRBJ1-4
size: .
DNA: TGTGCCAGCTCACCGGCTACAGGGGAGGAAAAACTGTTTTTT
CDR3: CASSPATGEEKLFF

D: TRBD1
V: TRBV6-5
J: TRBJ1-1
size: .
DNA: TGTGCCAGCAGTTACTCCGGACAGGGAAGCACTGAAGCTTTCTTT
CDR3: CASSYSGQGSTEAFF

D: .
V: TRBV10-3
J: TRBJ2-6
size: .
DNA: TGTGCCATCAGTGGGGCAAGCAGGGTGTCTGGGGCCAACGTCCTGACTTTC
CDR3: CAISGASRVSGANVLTF

D: TRBD2
V: TRBV25-1
J: TRBJ2-1
size: .
DNA: TGTGCCAGCAGTTCCGCGGGAGTAGTGGATGAGCAGTTCTTC
CDR3: CASSSAGVVDEQFF

D: TRBD1
V: TRBV11-2
J: TRBJ2-7
size: .
DNA: TGTGCCAGCAGCTTAGGGACAGGGTCCTACGAGCAGTACTTC
CDR3: CASSLGTGSYEQYF

D: .
V: TRBV7-8
J: TRBJ1-2
size: .
DNA: TGTGCCAGCAGCTTTACTAGTGCGACACCACCTGGCTACACCTTC
CDR3: CASSFTSATPPGYTF

D: .
V: TRBV19
J: TRBJ1-5
size: .
DNA: TGTGCCAGTAGTCCACCGGGACAACGGGGTCAGCCCCAGCATTTT
CDR3: CASSPPGQRGQPQHF

D: TRBD1
V: TRBV30
J: TRBJ1-5
size: .
DNA: TGTGCCTGGAGCCCGGGACAGGGGAATCAGCCCCAGCATTTT
CDR3: CAWSPGQGNQPQHF

D: .
V: TRBV9
J: TRBJ1-3
size: .
DNA: TGTGCCAGCAGCGTAGCTCCCTCTGGAAACACCATATATTTT
CDR3: CASSVAPSGNTIYF

D: TRBD1
V: TRBV7-2
J: TRBJ1-4
size: .
DNA: TGTGCCAGCAGCCCAGGAGGGGGCATGGGTGAAAAACTGTTTTTT
CDR3: CASSPGGGMGEKLFF

D: TRBD2
V: TRBV28
J: TRBJ2-1
size: .
DNA: TGTGCCACCATGACTAGCGGGAGGGCGAATGAGCAGTTCTTC
CDR3: CATMTSGRANEQFF

D: .
V: TRBV27
J: TRBJ1-1
size: once
DNA: TGTGCCAGCAGTTTCCACAAATTCATGAACACTGAAGCTTTCTTT
CDR3: CASSFHKFMNTEAFF

D: .
V: TRBV27
J: TRBJ2-3
size: once
DNA: TGTGCCAGCAGCCGTCCTAGCGACCCCACAGATACGCAGTATTTT
CDR3: CASSRPSDPTDTQYF

D: TRBD2
V: TRBV4-1
J: TRBJ2-1
size: .
DNA: TGCGCCAGCAGCCAAGGCCTAGCGGGAGGGTACCGGTTCTTC
CDR3: CASSQGLAGGYRFF

D: .
V: TRBV25-1
J: TRBJ2-7
size: .
DNA: TGTGCCAGCAACCCCGGGTCGGTCTCCTACGAGCAGTACTTC
CDR3: CASNPGSVSYEQYF